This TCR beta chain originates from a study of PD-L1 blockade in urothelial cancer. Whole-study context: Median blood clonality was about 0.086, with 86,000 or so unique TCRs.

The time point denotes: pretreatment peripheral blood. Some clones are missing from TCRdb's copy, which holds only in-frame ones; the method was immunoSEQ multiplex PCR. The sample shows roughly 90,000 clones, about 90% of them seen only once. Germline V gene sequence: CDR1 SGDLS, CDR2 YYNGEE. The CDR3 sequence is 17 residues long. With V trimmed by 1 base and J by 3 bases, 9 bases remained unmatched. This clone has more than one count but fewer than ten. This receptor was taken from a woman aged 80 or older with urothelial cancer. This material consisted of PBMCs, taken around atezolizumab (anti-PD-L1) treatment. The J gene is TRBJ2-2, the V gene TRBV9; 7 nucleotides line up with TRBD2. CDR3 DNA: TGTGCCAGCAGCGTACCCGACGGGACTACCTACACCGGGGAGCTGTTTTTT. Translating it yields CASSVPDGTTYTGELFF.